These T cell receptor beta chains were read from a single sample in a study of blood T cell repertoires in COVID-19. Repertoires were generated with immunoSEQ multiplex PCR, while TCRdb's copy carries only in-frame clones and drops some. Seen here are around 170,000 clones, roughly 80% observed once, and the top ten hold approximately 14%. The material sequenced was peripheral blood. These receptors came from a man aged 30 to 39 with active or convalescent COVID-19. The CDR3 runs from the conserved cysteine through the conserved F or W. The order of the fields is J gene, D gene, clone size, V gene, CDR3 protein, CDR3 DNA. A D gene is named only where the DNA matches it firmly. Clone size is shown for a subset of rows, as once, few, many or a class of expanded clone.

j_call: TRBJ1-1; d_call: NA; clone_size: NA; v_call: TRBV10-1; cdr3_aa: CASSEFQGLNTEAFF; cdr3_nt: TGCGCCAGCAGTGAGTTTCAGGGGTTGAACACTGAAGCTTTCTTT
j_call: TRBJ2-5; d_call: NA; clone_size: NA; v_call: TRBV21-1; cdr3_aa: CASTVAGALAEETQYF; cdr3_nt: TGTGCCAGCACCGTAGCGGGGGCCTTGGCCGAAGAGACCCAGTACTTC
j_call: TRBJ2-3; d_call: NA; clone_size: NA; v_call: TRBV24-1; cdr3_aa: CATSDSGLGPDTQYF; cdr3_nt: TGTGCCACCAGTGATTCTGGGCTGGGGCCAGATACGCAGTATTTT
j_call: TRBJ2-1; d_call: TRBD1; clone_size: NA; v_call: TRBV6-5; cdr3_aa: CASSEGAYNEQFF; cdr3_nt: TGTGCCAGCAGCGAGGGGGCGTACAATGAGCAGTTCTTC
j_call: TRBJ2-2; d_call: NA; clone_size: NA; v_call: TRBV21-1; cdr3_aa: CASSKEDTVDGELFF; cdr3_nt: TGTGCCAGCAGCAAAGAGGACACGGTTGACGGGGAGCTGTTTTTT
j_call: TRBJ2-5; d_call: NA; clone_size: NA; v_call: TRBV7-6; cdr3_aa: CASSLGGGRTRETQYF; cdr3_nt: TGTGCCAGCAGCTTAGGAGGCGGTCGCACCCGAGAGACCCAGTACTTC
j_call: TRBJ2-7; d_call: NA; clone_size: NA; v_call: TRBV9; cdr3_aa: CASSPSGQGLYEQYF; cdr3_nt: TGTGCCAGCAGCCCAAGTGGGCAGGGCCTCTACGAGCAGTACTTC
j_call: TRBJ1-2; d_call: NA; clone_size: NA; v_call: TRBV19; cdr3_aa: CASSIEDWRGANYGYTF; cdr3_nt: TGTGCCAGTAGTATAGAAGATTGGAGGGGTGCTAACTATGGCTACACCTTC
j_call: TRBJ2-1; d_call: TRBD1; clone_size: NA; v_call: TRBV7-9; cdr3_aa: CASSSPGQGIGEQFF; cdr3_nt: TGTGCCAGCAGCTCGCCGGGACAGGGGATAGGTGAGCAGTTCTTC
j_call: TRBJ2-5; d_call: TRBD1; clone_size: NA; v_call: TRBV9; cdr3_aa: CASSSRDREFAETQYF; cdr3_nt: TGTGCCAGCAGCTCCCGGGACAGGGAATTTGCGGAGACCCAGTACTTC
j_call: TRBJ2-6; d_call: TRBD1; clone_size: NA; v_call: TRBV5-6; cdr3_aa: CASSPERVGRGLGVLTF; cdr3_nt: TGTGCCAGCAGCCCGGAGAGGGTTGGCAGGGGGCTTGGAGTCCTGACTTTC
j_call: TRBJ2-6; d_call: TRBD1; clone_size: NA; v_call: TRBV28; cdr3_aa: CASSEGTAQGANVLTF; cdr3_nt: TGTGCCAGCAGTGAAGGGACAGCCCAAGGGGCCAACGTCCTGACTTTC
j_call: TRBJ2-1; d_call: NA; clone_size: NA; v_call: TRBV6-5; cdr3_aa: CASSFGGLQFF; cdr3_nt: TGTGCCAGCAGCTTCGGAGGGTTGCAGTTCTTC
j_call: TRBJ2-5; d_call: TRBD2; clone_size: once; v_call: TRBV28; cdr3_aa: CASRTGTSPPETQYF; cdr3_nt: TGTGCCAGCAGAACCGGGACTAGCCCTCCGGAGACCCAGTACTTC
j_call: TRBJ2-3; d_call: TRBD1; clone_size: NA; v_call: TRBV5-4; cdr3_aa: CASSPGQFTSTDTQYF; cdr3_nt: TGTGCCAGCAGCCCGGGACAGTTCACTAGCACAGATACGCAGTATTTT
j_call: TRBJ1-2; d_call: TRBD1; clone_size: few; v_call: TRBV13; cdr3_aa: CASSYEPQTGDLGYTF; cdr3_nt: TGTGCCAGCAGCTACGAACCCCAGACAGGGGATCTTGGCTACACCTTC
j_call: TRBJ1-4; d_call: TRBD1; clone_size: NA; v_call: TRBV18; cdr3_aa: CASSQTGGTEKLFF; cdr3_nt: TGTGCCAGCTCCCAGACAGGGGGCACAGAAAAACTGTTTTTT
j_call: TRBJ2-1; d_call: NA; clone_size: NA; v_call: TRBV9; cdr3_aa: CASSVVGGDNEQFF; cdr3_nt: TGTGCCAGCAGCGTAGTCGGCGGTGACAATGAGCAGTTCTTC
j_call: TRBJ1-2; d_call: NA; clone_size: NA; v_call: TRBV6-5; cdr3_aa: CASSKTRGYGYTF; cdr3_nt: TGTGCCAGCAGTAAAACACGGGGCTATGGCTACACCTTC
j_call: TRBJ1-5; d_call: TRBD1; clone_size: NA; v_call: TRBV7-9; cdr3_aa: CASSPGTGGIRGNQPQHF; cdr3_nt: TGTGCCAGCAGCCCTGGGACAGGGGGGATCCGAGGCAATCAGCCCCAGCATTTT
j_call: TRBJ1-5; d_call: TRBD1; clone_size: few; v_call: TRBV10-3; cdr3_aa: CAISDQGAVQPQHF; cdr3_nt: TGTGCCATCAGTGACCAGGGGGCAGTTCAGCCCCAGCATTTT
j_call: TRBJ2-5; d_call: TRBD1; clone_size: NA; v_call: TRBV19; cdr3_aa: CASSIDRQQGVIQETQYF; cdr3_nt: TGTGCCAGTAGTATAGATAGGCAGCAGGGGGTAATCCAAGAGACCCAGTACTTC
j_call: TRBJ2-5; d_call: NA; clone_size: NA; v_call: TRBV28; cdr3_aa: CASSLRETQYF; cdr3_nt: TGTGCCAGCAGTTTACGGGAGACCCAGTACTTC
j_call: TRBJ1-4; d_call: NA; clone_size: NA; v_call: TRBV19; cdr3_aa: CASSIAGEKLFF; cdr3_nt: TGTGCCAGTAGTATCGCGGGTGAAAAACTGTTTTTT
j_call: TRBJ2-1; d_call: NA; clone_size: NA; v_call: TRBV29-1; cdr3_aa: CSVKLADYNEQFF; cdr3_nt: TGCAGCGTTAAACTAGCAGATTACAATGAGCAGTTCTTC
j_call: TRBJ2-5; d_call: TRBD1; clone_size: few; v_call: TRBV5-6; cdr3_aa: CASSHDSGQQETQYF; cdr3_nt: TGTGCCAGCAGCCACGACTCGGGACAGCAAGAGACCCAGTACTTC
j_call: TRBJ2-2; d_call: NA; clone_size: NA; v_call: TRBV7-8; cdr3_aa: CASSPLGAGELFF; cdr3_nt: TGTGCCAGCAGCCCCCTAGGTGCCGGGGAGCTGTTTTTT
j_call: TRBJ1-5; d_call: NA; clone_size: NA; v_call: TRBV7-8; cdr3_aa: CASSHGTTYSNQLQHF; cdr3_nt: TGTGCCAGCAGCCATGGGACAACATATAGCAATCAGCTCCAGCATTTT
j_call: TRBJ2-2; d_call: NA; clone_size: NA; v_call: TRBV19; cdr3_aa: CASIPRGNTGELFF; cdr3_nt: TGTGCCAGTATCCCTCGGGGGAACACCGGGGAGCTGTTTTTT
j_call: TRBJ1-4; d_call: TRBD1; clone_size: NA; v_call: TRBV10-2; cdr3_aa: CASSDRGREKLFF; cdr3_nt: TGCGCCAGCAGTGACAGGGGGCGGGAAAAACTGTTTTTT
j_call: TRBJ2-3; d_call: TRBD1; clone_size: NA; v_call: TRBV19; cdr3_aa: CASSIDPAGQGGTDTQYF; cdr3_nt: TGTGCCAGTAGTATAGATCCTGCCGGACAGGGCGGGACAGATACGCAGTATTTT
j_call: TRBJ2-1; d_call: NA; clone_size: once; v_call: TRBV6-5; cdr3_aa: CASSYGPGASEQFF; cdr3_nt: TGTGCCAGCAGTTACGGGCCAGGGGCAAGCGAGCAGTTCTTC
j_call: TRBJ1-1; d_call: NA; clone_size: NA; v_call: TRBV30; cdr3_aa: CAWTTGGGTEAFF; cdr3_nt: TGTGCCTGGACCACGGGTGGCGGCACTGAAGCTTTCTTT
j_call: TRBJ2-7; d_call: TRBD1; clone_size: NA; v_call: TRBV24-1; cdr3_aa: CATSDSRLGTGHEQYF; cdr3_nt: TGTGCCACCAGTGACTCGAGACTTGGGACAGGGCACGAGCAGTACTTC
j_call: TRBJ2-7; d_call: NA; clone_size: NA; v_call: TRBV7-7; cdr3_aa: CASSSDCLLRSYEQYF; cdr3_nt: TGTGCTAGCAGCTCGGACTGTCTCCTACGCTCCTACGAGCAGTACTTC
j_call: TRBJ2-2; d_call: NA; clone_size: NA; v_call: TRBV20-1; cdr3_aa: CSASRPGGGELFF; cdr3_nt: TGCAGTGCTAGTCGGCCCGGCGGCGGGGAGCTGTTTTTT
j_call: TRBJ1-5; d_call: NA; clone_size: NA; v_call: TRBV27; cdr3_aa: CASSFSQGRPQHF; cdr3_nt: TGTGCCAGCAGTTTCTCACAGGGAAGGCCCCAGCATTTT
j_call: TRBJ2-2; d_call: TRBD2; clone_size: NA; v_call: TRBV15; cdr3_aa: CATSRDFRAGGNTGELFF; cdr3_nt: TGTGCCACCAGCAGAGACTTCCGGGCGGGAGGGAACACCGGGGAGCTGTTTTTT
j_call: TRBJ1-4; d_call: NA; clone_size: NA; v_call: TRBV19; cdr3_aa: CASRSWVGQNNEKLFF; cdr3_nt: TGTGCCAGTAGATCGTGGGTCGGACAGAATAATGAAAAACTGTTTTTT
j_call: TRBJ1-2; d_call: NA; clone_size: NA; v_call: TRBV19; cdr3_aa: CASSIGQQNYGYTF; cdr3_nt: TGTGCCAGTAGTATTGGGCAGCAGAACTATGGCTACACCTTC
j_call: TRBJ1-5; d_call: NA; clone_size: few; v_call: TRBV4-3; cdr3_aa: CASSQDRRGDQPQHF; cdr3_nt: TGCGCCAGCAGCCAAGATCGAAGAGGTGATCAGCCCCAGCATTTT
j_call: TRBJ2-1; d_call: NA; clone_size: NA; v_call: TRBV7-9; cdr3_aa: CASSNDVWTRAEFF; cdr3_nt: TGTGCCAGCAGCAACGACGTGTGGACAAGGGCGGAGTTCTTC
j_call: TRBJ2-7; d_call: TRBD2; clone_size: few; v_call: TRBV6-1; cdr3_aa: CASSETPDLAGFEQYF; cdr3_nt: TGTGCCAGCAGTGAAACCCCCGACCTAGCGGGATTCGAGCAGTACTTC
j_call: TRBJ1-2; d_call: TRBD1; clone_size: NA; v_call: TRBV18; cdr3_aa: CASSPTGGADGYTF; cdr3_nt: TGTGCCAGCTCCCCGACAGGGGGCGCCGATGGCTACACCTTC
j_call: TRBJ1-5; d_call: TRBD1; clone_size: NA; v_call: TRBV19; cdr3_aa: CASTDRDLQPQHF; cdr3_nt: TGTGCCAGTACCGACAGGGACCTCCAGCCCCAGCATTTT
j_call: TRBJ1-5; d_call: NA; clone_size: NA; v_call: TRBV10-2; cdr3_aa: CASSEPGTGRNQPQHF; cdr3_nt: TGCGCCAGCAGTGAGCCAGGAACAGGGCGTAATCAGCCCCAGCATTTT
j_call: TRBJ2-1; d_call: NA; clone_size: few; v_call: TRBV5-1; cdr3_aa: CASSLHLGAGPNEQFF; cdr3_nt: TGCGCCAGCAGCCTACATCTTGGGGCCGGGCCTAATGAGCAGTTCTTC
j_call: TRBJ1-2; d_call: NA; clone_size: NA; v_call: TRBV5-1; cdr3_aa: CASSFSGGDGYTF; cdr3_nt: TGCGCCAGCAGCTTCTCCGGGGGGGATGGCTACACCTTC
j_call: TRBJ2-5; d_call: TRBD1; clone_size: NA; v_call: TRBV28; cdr3_aa: CASSRPDRLGETQYF; cdr3_nt: TGTGCCAGCAGCCGACCGGACAGGTTAGGGGAGACCCAGTACTTC
j_call: TRBJ2-5; d_call: NA; clone_size: NA; v_call: TRBV15; cdr3_aa: CATSRSVYQETQYF; cdr3_nt: TGTGCCACCAGCAGGTCGGTCTACCAAGAGACCCAGTACTTC
j_call: TRBJ2-1; d_call: TRBD2; clone_size: NA; v_call: TRBV14; cdr3_aa: CASSLAGTSGRYEQFF; cdr3_nt: TGTGCCAGCAGCCTAGCCGGGACTAGCGGGAGATATGAGCAGTTCTTC
j_call: TRBJ2-5; d_call: NA; clone_size: once; v_call: TRBV28; cdr3_aa: CASRSLGRAETQYF; cdr3_nt: TGTGCCAGCAGAAGTTTAGGCCGAGCGGAGACCCAGTACTTC
j_call: TRBJ1-5; d_call: NA; clone_size: NA; v_call: TRBV21-1; cdr3_aa: CASSKGGRGVSNQPQHF; cdr3_nt: TGTGCCAGCAGCAAAGGGGGCCGCGGGGTTAGCAATCAGCCCCAGCATTTT
j_call: TRBJ1-5; d_call: NA; clone_size: NA; v_call: TRBV11-2; cdr3_aa: CASSVGLSNQPQHF; cdr3_nt: TGTGCCAGCAGCGTGGGACTGTCTAATCAGCCCCAGCATTTT
j_call: TRBJ2-5; d_call: TRBD1; clone_size: NA; v_call: TRBV5-4; cdr3_aa: CASRQGTGGAETQYF; cdr3_nt: TGTGCCAGCAGGCAAGGGACAGGGGGCGCGGAGACCCAGTACTTC